This T cell receptor beta chain was identified during a study of naive and memory T cell subsets. For blood and skin samples, reverse transcription used TCR alpha and beta constant primers. The SP2 primer and nested alpha and beta constant region primers amplified ligated cDNA in four rounds. In TCRdb, the UMI-ligation and nested PCR reads were re-called with MiXCR into one record per CDR3 protein. The sample includes approximately 20,000 distinct CDR3 sequences, more than 9% of them seen just once. Treatment denoted: skin biopsy from PPD injection site in Mantoux-positive individual. Cells were not sorted; total RNA input targeted about 1 to 1000 ng. A UMI-containing oligonucleotide was joined by 3' ligation to the TCR cDNA template. Individuals with a positive Mantoux test gave biopsies from PPD-injected skin. Germline V gene lookup returns CDR1 SGHRS and CDR2 YFSETQ. This CDR3 spans 15 amino acids. With V trimmed by 7 bases and J by 6 bases, 12 bases remained unmatched.

This clonotype was sampled from an adult in good health. Specimen: skin, collected from a tuberculin skin test site. V gene TRBV5-1 combines with J gene TRBJ2-2; TRBD2 aligns across 7 bases. CDR3 in DNA: TGCGCCAGCCAAGGACTAGGTTGGGGGGCCGGGGAGCTGTTTTTT. The encoded protein is CASQGLGWGAGELFF.